This is a list of T cell receptor beta chains from one sample in a study of blood T cell repertoires in COVID-19. Generated by immunoSEQ multiplex PCR, the TCRdb table keeps only in-frame clones and is missing some. Among some 320,000 clones, 89% were seen once, and the ten largest hold about 5%. Sequencing used PBMCs or T cells enriched from blood (not recorded which). The receptors were gathered from a man in his fifties or sixties who had recovered from COVID-19. CDR3s include the opening cysteine and the closing phenylalanine or tryptophan. The order of the fields is clone size, V gene, J gene, D gene, CDR3 DNA, CDR3 protein. The D gene is left open where the match is weak. Clone size appears in some rows only: once, few, many, or a class for an expanded clone.

-	TRBV18	TRBJ1-5	TRBD1	TGTGCCAGCTCGCAGACAGGGGGCAATCAGCCCCAGCATTTT	CASSQTGGNQPQHF
-	TRBV7-3	TRBJ2-3	-	TGTGCCAGCAGCTCGCGTGCCTCCTACACAGATACGCAGTATTTT	CASSSRASYTDTQYF
-	TRBV4-3	TRBJ2-3	TRBD2	TGCGCCAGCAGCCAAGGCCCCCAAGCGGGACTAGCGGGAGAAGATACGCAGTATTTT	CASSQGPQAGLAGEDTQYF
-	TRBV5-4	TRBJ1-1	-	TGTGCCAGCAGCTTGGGCAGTGGCAGGATCGATGAAGCTTTCTTT	CASSLGSGRIDEAFF
-	TRBV2	TRBJ2-1	-	TGTGCCAGCAGCCCCAGCCGCCAGGGCCCCAATGAGCAGTTCTTC	CASSPSRQGPNEQFF
once	TRBV9	TRBJ2-3	-	TGTGCCAGCAGCGCGACCCCTAGTGATACGCAGTATTTT	CASSATPSDTQYF
-	TRBV7-3	TRBJ2-1	-	TGTGCCAGCAGCCCCCCGGCCGGGGAGCAGTTCTTC	CASSPPAGEQFF
-	TRBV7-2	TRBJ1-6	TRBD1	TGTGCCAGCAGCTTAGTCGACCCCGGGACAGTGAATTCACCCCTCCACTTT	CASSLVDPGTVNSPLHF
once	TRBV4-1	TRBJ2-3	-	TGCGCCAGCAGGCAAAAGGACAGAGATACGCAGTATTTT	CASRQKDRDTQYF
-	TRBV19	TRBJ1-1	TRBD1	TGTGCCAGTAGCCCTGGGGACAGAGACACTGAAGCTTTCTTT	CASSPGDRDTEAFF
-	TRBV5-8	TRBJ1-2	TRBD1	TGTGCCAGCAGCTTGAACAGGGGGCTTCATGGCTACACCTTC	CASSLNRGLHGYTF
-	TRBV7-3	TRBJ2-2	TRBD2	TGTGCCAGCAGCTTAACCCGACTGACTAGCGGGAGGAACACCGGGGAGCTGTTTTTT	CASSLTRLTSGRNTGELFF
-	TRBV7-3	TRBJ2-7	-	TGTGCCAGCAGCTTAATTGGCGGGCTCGAGCAGTACTTC	CASSLIGGLEQYF
-	TRBV6-5	TRBJ1-3	-	TGTGCCAGCAGTTACTCGCAGGACAGTGGAAACACCATATATTTT	CASSYSQDSGNTIYF
-	TRBV29-1	TRBJ1-3	TRBD1	TGCAGCGTTTACACAGGGGGCTCTGGAAACACCATATATTTT	CSVYTGGSGNTIYF
-	TRBV3-1/TRBV3-2	TRBJ1-1	-	TGTGCCAGCAGCCAAGAGGTGGGGCGGGGAGAAGCTTTCTTT	CASSQEVGRGEAFF
-	TRBV27	TRBJ2-7	-	TGTGCCAGATCCTACCCAGGGTTGGCGGGGAGCTCCTACGAGCAGTACTTC	CARSYPGLAGSSYEQYF
-	TRBV5-1	TRBJ2-5	-	TGCGCCAGCACCACTCGGGAAGGGACCCAGTACTTC	CASTTREGTQYF
-	TRBV18	TRBJ1-2	TRBD1	TGTGCCAGCTCACCTAACGAGGGACAGGGCCATGGCTACACCTTC	CASSPNEGQGHGYTF
-	TRBV19	TRBJ2-7	-	TGTGCCAGTAGTAACCGGTTCGGGAAGGCGGAGTACGAGCAGTACTTC	CASSNRFGKAEYEQYF
-	TRBV19	TRBJ2-3	-	TGTGCCAGTAGCCAGCTAGGACAACGGCAGGGAGATACGCAGTATTTT	CASSQLGQRQGDTQYF
once	TRBV24-1	TRBJ1-2	TRBD1	TGTGCCACCAGTGATGCGGGACAGATCTATGGCTACACCTTC	CATSDAGQIYGYTF
-	TRBV12-3/TRBV12-4	TRBJ1-1	TRBD1	TGTGCCAGCAGCAAGACAGGGCAAGCTTTCTTT	CASSKTGQAFF
-	TRBV24-1	TRBJ1-2	TRBD1	TGTGCCACCACGACAGGGCCTCATGGCTACACCTTC	CATTTGPHGYTF
-	TRBV5-4	TRBJ2-5	TRBD1	TGTGCCAGCAGCTTGGGACAGGGTGGCGAGACCCAGTACTTC	CASSLGQGGETQYF
once	TRBV9	TRBJ2-3	TRBD2	TGTGCCAGCAGCTTTAGCGGGAGTGTTGAGCCAGATACGCAGTATTTT	CASSFSGSVEPDTQYF
-	TRBV6-5	TRBJ1-3	-	TGTGCCAGCAGTTACGACAGCCAGATCTCTGGAAACACCATATATTTT	CASSYDSQISGNTIYF
-	TRBV20-1	TRBJ2-3	TRBD2	TGCAGTGCTCGTGCTGCCGGGACTAGCGATCCCTGGGGCACAGATACGCAGTATTTT	CSARAAGTSDPWGTDTQYF
-	TRBV2	TRBJ2-6	TRBD1	TGTGCCAGCGGGGATTGGACAGGGCGGTCCAACGTCCTGACTTTC	CASGDWTGRSNVLTF
-	TRBV19	TRBJ2-6	-	TGTGCCAGTAGTATGGCGGTACCCCCTGGGGCCAACGTCCTGACTTTC	CASSMAVPPGANVLTF
-	TRBV21-1	TRBJ2-7	-	TGTGCCAGCAGCGCACAGGGGGCCCACGAGCAGTACTTC	CASSAQGAHEQYF
-	TRBV13	TRBJ2-3	TRBD2	TGTGCCAGCAGCTCCCCACGCCCCAGCGGGGGGCCCACAGATACGCAGTATTTT	CASSSPRPSGGPTDTQYF
-	TRBV7-9	TRBJ2-2	TRBD1	TGTGCCAGCAGCTTCTGGGACAGCGCGAACACCGGGGAGCTGTTTTTT	CASSFWDSANTGELFF
-	TRBV7-9	TRBJ2-2	TRBD1	TGTGCCAGCAGCGCCAAAGGAAGGGACAGGGGAGGAATCGGGGAGCTGTTTTTT	CASSAKGRDRGGIGELFF
-	TRBV9	TRBJ2-2	-	TGTGCCAGCAGCGTAGTCTCTACCAACGGGGAGCTGTTTTTT	CASSVVSTNGELFF
-	TRBV30	TRBJ1-5	-	TGTGCCTGGAGTACTTCGCAGGTCAATCAGCCCCAGCATTTT	CAWSTSQVNQPQHF
-	TRBV6-4	TRBJ2-7	TRBD1	TGTGCCAGCAGTGACCGGGACAGGAACTACGAGCAGTACTTC	CASSDRDRNYEQYF